Listed below are T cell receptor beta chains from one sample, sequenced in a study of blood T cell repertoires in COVID-19. The table came from immunoSEQ multiplex PCR; TCRdb's copy has only in-frame clones and leaves some out. The sample lists 190,000 or so clones, about nine tenths occurring once. The sample consisted of PBMCs or T cells enriched from blood (not recorded which). These receptors were taken from a man younger than 40 who had recovered from COVID-19. The CDR3 runs from the conserved cysteine through the conserved F or W. A D gene is named only where the DNA matches it firmly. Clone size is given for some rows only: seen once, a few or many times, or a class if the clone is expanded.

d_gene,v_gene,j_gene,abundance,CDR3nt,CDR3aa
TRBD1,TRBV3-1/TRBV3-2,TRBJ1-2,-,TGTGCCAGCAGCCAAGATTTCGGACAGGAGTTCTTC,CASSQDFGQEFF
TRBD1,TRBV7-7,TRBJ2-3,-,TGTGCCAGCAGCTTAGGAATTAGGCGACAGGGCGCAGATACGCAGTATTTT,CASSLGIRRQGADTQYF
-,TRBV14,TRBJ2-1,-,TGTGCCAGCAGCCCAAGAGTGTCGATTACCCACAATGAGCAGTTCTTC,CASSPRVSITHNEQFF
-,TRBV30,TRBJ2-1,-,TGTGCCTGGAGTCTAACAGGACCCAATGAGCAGTTCTTC,CAWSLTGPNEQFF
TRBD1,TRBV9,TRBJ1-2,-,TGTGCCAGCAGCGTAGATTTGCAGGGGGCTGACTATGGCTACACCTTC,CASSVDLQGADYGYTF
TRBD2,TRBV6-4,TRBJ2-3,-,TGTGCCAGCAGTGAGGGACTAGCGGGGGATACGCAGTATTTT,CASSEGLAGDTQYF
TRBD2,TRBV15,TRBJ2-1,-,TGTGCCACCAGCAGAGTGGGGACTAGTGAACTTGAGTCCTACAATGAGCAGTTCTTC,CATSRVGTSELESYNEQFF
TRBD1,TRBV11-2,TRBJ1-2,-,TGTGCCAGCAGCTTACTAGAGCAACAGGGGGCGGGTGGCTACACCTTC,CASSLLEQQGAGGYTF
TRBD1,TRBV27,TRBJ1-6,-,TGTGCCAGCAGTTTACCGAGCGCCGGGACAGGGGTTTTTCGTTCACCCCTCCACTTT,CASSLPSAGTGVFRSPLHF
-,TRBV13,TRBJ1-1,-,TGTGCCAGCAGCTTAGGGGGACAAAATGAAGCTTTCTTT,CASSLGGQNEAFF
-,TRBV29-1,TRBJ1-4,-,TGCAGCGTTGGGTGGAGTAATGAAAAACTGTTTTTT,CSVGWSNEKLFF
-,TRBV4-1,TRBJ1-5,-,TGCGCCAGCAGCCAAGCCCACAACAGGGAAGGCAATCAGCCCCAGCATTTT,CASSQAHNREGNQPQHF
TRBD2,TRBV11-2,TRBJ2-1,-,TGTGCCAGCAGCTTATTGGGCGGGAGGGCCTGGAATGAGCAGTTCTTC,CASSLLGGRAWNEQFF
-,TRBV15,TRBJ1-6,-,TGTGCCACCAGCAGAAAGAGGGGGGGATATAATTCACCCCTCCACTTT,CATSRKRGGYNSPLHF
TRBD1,TRBV5-6,TRBJ1-5,-,TGTGCCAGCAGCTCGACAGGGGATGGCCTTTATAGCAATCAGCCCCAGCATTTT,CASSSTGDGLYSNQPQHF
-,TRBV4-3,TRBJ2-3,-,TGCGCCAGCAGCCAAGATGTTATCCTCACAGATACGCAGTATTTT,CASSQDVILTDTQYF
-,TRBV30,TRBJ1-4,-,TGTGCCTGCCCCACCGGGACACCCAATACGAATGAAAAACTGTTTTTT,CACPTGTPNTNEKLFF
TRBD1,TRBV5-1,TRBJ1-1,-,TGCGCCAGCAGCTTGGCGGGACAGGGGGCGCCTGAAGCTTTCTTT,CASSLAGQGAPEAFF
-,TRBV2,TRBJ1-1,-,TGTGCCAGCAGTGAGGAACAGACCTTGAACACTGAAGCTTTCTTT,CASSEEQTLNTEAFF
-,TRBV30,TRBJ1-1,-,TGTGCCTGGAGGGAAAGGGGGAACACTGAAGCTTTCTTT,CAWRERGNTEAFF
-,TRBV7-8,TRBJ1-5,-,TGTGCCAGCAGCCGAGACTCCTTTAATCAGCCCCAGCATTTT,CASSRDSFNQPQHF
TRBD2,TRBV18,TRBJ2-7,-,TGTGCCAGCTCACAGTATTTAGCGGGAGGAGGGGCCTACGAGCAGTACTTC,CASSQYLAGGGAYEQYF
-,TRBV6-1,TRBJ1-5,-,TGTGCCAGCAGTGAACAGGGTGTGACCCAGCATTTT,CASSEQGVTQHF
TRBD1,TRBV5-4,TRBJ1-1,-,TGTGCCAGCATTGGCCAGGGGGCGTCCGAAGCTTTCTTT,CASIGQGASEAFF
TRBD1,TRBV10-1,TRBJ1-5,-,TGCGCCAGCAGCAACGAACCGGGACAGGGGGCCATCCGCAATCAGCCCCAGCATTTT,CASSNEPGQGAIRNQPQHF
-,TRBV30,TRBJ2-2,once,TGTGCCTGGAATGATGGGAGGAGGGACACCGGGGAGCTGTTTTTT,CAWNDGRRDTGELFF
-,TRBV5-1,TRBJ2-3,once,TGCGCCAGCAGCTTGGAGGGAGCAAGCACAGATACGCAGTATTTT,CASSLEGASTDTQYF
TRBD1,TRBV5-1,TRBJ2-2,few,TGCGCCAGCAGTTTGGGCCGGGACAGTCATAACACCGGGGAGCTGTTTTTT,CASSLGRDSHNTGELFF
TRBD1,TRBV18,TRBJ1-3,-,TGTGCCAGCTCAGCCGTGACAGGGGCTGGAAACACCATATATTTT,CASSAVTGAGNTIYF
-,TRBV5-1,TRBJ1-6,-,TGCGCCAGCAGCTTGGAGGCAGGTTCCAATTCACCCCTCCACTTT,CASSLEAGSNSPLHF
-,TRBV7-2,TRBJ2-5,once,TGTGCCAGCAGCTTAGAACAGTCTAGGGGGACCCAGTACTTC,CASSLEQSRGTQYF
-,TRBV7-2,TRBJ2-5,-,TGTGCCAGCAGCTTAGGCGGGCAACTCCAAGAGACCCAGTACTTC,CASSLGGQLQETQYF
TRBD1,TRBV10-3,TRBJ1-6,-,TGTGCCATCAGTGCGAAGGGACAGGGGGATAATTCACCCCTCCACTTT,CAISAKGQGDNSPLHF
TRBD1,TRBV7-8,TRBJ2-2,-,TGTGCCAGCAGCTCAACGGACAGGGACACCGGGGAGCTGTTTTTT,CASSSTDRDTGELFF
-,TRBV30,TRBJ2-3,-,TGTGCCTGGTCTTTGACTAGGTCTACGCAGTATTTT,CAWSLTRSTQYF
-,TRBV6-2/TRBV6-3,TRBJ2-3,-,TGTGCCAGCAGCCCAGGGGCGGCTACTAGCACAGATACGCAGTATTTT,CASSPGAATSTDTQYF
-,TRBV6-1,TRBJ1-6,-,TGTGCCAGCTGTGAATGGAGAACGATGAATAATTCACCCCTCCACTTT,CASCEWRTMNNSPLHF
-,TRBV5-8,TRBJ1-6,-,TGTGCCAGCAGCGACAGGACCTATAATTCACCCCTCCACTTT,CASSDRTYNSPLHF
TRBD1,TRBV5-8,TRBJ2-2,-,TGTGCCAGCAGCACGGGACAGTACACCGGGGAGCTGTTTTTT,CASSTGQYTGELFF
-,TRBV5-5,TRBJ2-5,-,TGTGCCAGCAGCTTGGAGCCGTTCGGTTTCCAAGAGACCCAGTACTTC,CASSLEPFGFQETQYF
-,TRBV6-5,TRBJ1-3,once,TGTGCCAGCAGTTACTTTTCAAATGGAAACACCATATATTTT,CASSYFSNGNTIYF
-,TRBV6-2/TRBV6-3,TRBJ1-1,-,TGTGCCAGCAGTTACGCAGGGCCACTTCGCACTGAAGCTTTCTTT,CASSYAGPLRTEAFF
-,TRBV11-2,TRBJ2-1,-,TGTGCCAGCAGCTTAGACAGGGGATACAATGAGCAGTTCTTC,CASSLDRGYNEQFF
-,TRBV3-1/TRBV3-2,TRBJ1-6,-,TGTGCCAGCAGCCAAGATCGCCAGGGTTATTCACCCCTCCACTTT,CASSQDRQGYSPLHF
-,TRBV20-1,TRBJ1-6,-,TGCAGTGCTGGACTTAATTCACCCCTCCACTTT,CSAGLNSPLHF
-,TRBV10-3,TRBJ2-1,-,TGTGCCATCAGTGGCGGCTCCTACAATGAGCAGTTCTTC,CAISGGSYNEQFF
TRBD1,TRBV24-1,TRBJ2-3,-,TGTGCCACCAGTGATACTTCTGAGGACAGGGCAACGCAGTATTTT,CATSDTSEDRATQYF
TRBD2,TRBV9,TRBJ2-3,-,TGTGCCAGCAGCGAGCCACTAGCGGGGGGACCAGATACGCAGTATTTT,CASSEPLAGGPDTQYF
TRBD1,TRBV30,TRBJ2-5,-,TGTGCCTGGAGTGAAGGGGGACAGGGGGCTTGGACCCAGTACTTC,CAWSEGGQGAWTQYF
-,TRBV28,TRBJ2-7,-,TGTGCCAGCACCTACGACAGGATACAGTACTTC,CASTYDRIQYF
-,TRBV5-4,TRBJ1-2,-,TGTGCCAGCAGCCAACAGCTGAACTATGGCTACACCTTC,CASSQQLNYGYTF
TRBD2,TRBV7-2,TRBJ2-3,-,TGTGCCAGCAGCACGGGACTAGCGGGGGCTGATACGCAGTATTTT,CASSTGLAGADTQYF
-,TRBV29-1,TRBJ1-5,-,TGCAGCGTCCGAACGGAGGGGCGAGGGCAGCCCCAGCATTTT,CSVRTEGRGQPQHF
-,TRBV7-2,TRBJ2-7,-,TGTGCCAGCAGCTTACGCCCCCCAAGCGGAAGGTACGAGCAGTACTTC,CASSLRPPSGRYEQYF
TRBD1,TRBV29-1,TRBJ2-1,-,TGCAGCGTTGGGACAGGAACCTACAATGAGCAGTTCTTC,CSVGTGTYNEQFF